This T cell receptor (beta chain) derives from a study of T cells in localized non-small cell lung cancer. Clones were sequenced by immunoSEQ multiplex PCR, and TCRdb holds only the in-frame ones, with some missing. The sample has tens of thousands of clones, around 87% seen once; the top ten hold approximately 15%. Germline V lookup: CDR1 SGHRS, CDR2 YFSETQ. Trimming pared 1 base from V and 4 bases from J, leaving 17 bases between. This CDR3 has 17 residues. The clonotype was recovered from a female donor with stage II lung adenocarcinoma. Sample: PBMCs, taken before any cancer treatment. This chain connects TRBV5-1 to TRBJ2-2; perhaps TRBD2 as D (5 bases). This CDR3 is CASSLSGSPDPTGELFF. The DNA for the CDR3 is TGCGCCAGCAGCTTGTCGGGGAGTCCGGACCCCACCGGGGAGCTGTTTTTT.